The 3 T cell receptor beta chains presented below share a single source sample, sequenced in a study of shared clonotypes between healthy human individuals (dated by TCRdb to the early 2020s). The library relied on the immunoSEQ multiplex PCR assay. TCRdb provides this immuneACCESS table in a form limited to in-frame rearrangements. Some clones are lacking; in checked studies, under half of them reflect an unresolved V gene, and why the rest are absent is not known. This sample comprises roughly 2 million clones, approximately 95% of them detected only once. 0.85% to 1.3% of the sample is taken by the ten largest. CD8 naive samples were obtained by positive selection for CCR7 among CD45RO-negative cells, yielding a CD45RA+CCR7+ population from which TemRA cells were excluded. Sequencing input: naive CD8+ T cells sorted from blood. The cell subset or site label here, explained by the study, means: CD45RA+CCR7+. The receptors stem from a man aged 18 to 30 in good health.

The chain has TRBV7-2 and TRBJ2-2, with 8 bases matching TRBD1. From germline, CDR1 is SGHTA and CDR2 FQGNSA. The CDR3 has 15 amino acids. Losses at the gene ends were 7 bases for V and 4 bases for J; bases not matched to a gene: 8. CDR3 protein: CASTPQGAATGELFF. Here the CDR3 DNA reads TGTGCCAGCACCCCGCAGGGGGCGGCCACCGGGGAGCTGTTTTTT.

Written as DNA, the CDR3 is TGTGCCAGCAGCGAGGGGTTTGTCCACACCTTC. This gives the protein CASSEGFVHTF. The chain couples TRBV11-2 to TRBJ1-2; weak D call: TRBD1 (5 bases). V lost 5 bases to trimming and J lost 12 bases, with 13 bases between them. Germline CDR1 and CDR2: SGHAT and FQNNGV. This CDR3 spans 11 amino acids.

The V call is TRBV10-3, the J call TRBJ2-3; D is unclear. Germline values: CDR1 ENHRY, CDR2 SYGVKD. This CDR3 region has 15 residues. Trimming stripped 2 bases from V and 4 bases from J, with 13 bases between. The CDR3 region has the DNA TGTGCCATCAGTGAGAATAGCTTCCAATCAGATACGCAGTATTTT. It specifies CAISENSFQSDTQYF.